This T cell receptor (beta chain) is drawn from a study of blood T cell repertoires in COVID-19. Some clones are missing from TCRdb's copy, which holds only in-frame ones; the method was immunoSEQ multiplex PCR. The data contain more than 200,000 clones, about nine tenths of them singletons. CDR1 is LGHNA, CDR2 YSLEER, per germline. V shed 0 bases and J shed 6 bases, with 12 bases lying between them. The CDR3 runs 15 residues. Clinical histories supplied by participants themselves formed the basis of cohort assignment. Sequencing used PBMCs or T cells enriched from blood (not recorded which). The sequence derives from a young man in a cohort exposed to, infected with or recovered from COVID-19 (not recorded which). V gene TRBV4-3 combines with J gene TRBJ2-1, with D perhaps matching TRBD2 (7 bases). The CDR3 DNA sequence: TGCGCCAGCAGCCAAGATCTGCGGGGGCTCAATGAGCAGTTCTTC. Translating gives CASSQDLRGLNEQFF.